This T cell receptor beta chain is drawn from a study of T cells in Graves' hyperthyroidism and ophthalmopathy. Study observations and caveats: Ophthalmopathy was predicted by the model a median of approximately 6 months ahead of onset.

Amplified TCR beta CDR3 regions derived from RNA transcripts. HTBI primers drove first-round RT-PCR of the TCR CDR3. TCRdb analysed the multiplex PCR reads with MiXCR anew, one entry per CDR3 protein. The sample holds 200,000 to 250,000 distinct CDR3 sequences; 16% are singletons and the top ten take around 26%. The germline V and J ends were trimmed by 3 bases and 10 bases, with 15 bases remaining between them. Germline assignment: CDR1 MNHNS and CDR2 SASEGT. The CDR3 has 13 residues. Reasons for excluding patients were uncontrolled infection, other autoimmune disease, pregnancy or lactation. Points on this clonotype: Its antigen is unknown.

The chain recombines TRBV6-1 with TRBJ1-2, with D maybe TRBD1 (5 bases). Material: blood. This TCR derives from a woman under 30 with Graves' ophthalmopathy. The CDR3 DNA is TGTGCCAGCAGTGAGCAGGGCACATCAGACTACACCTTC. The encoded protein is CASSEQGTSDYTF.